The 10 T cell receptor beta chains below were found in one sample sequenced in a study of control samples from healthy donors and cancer patients. Sequencing was performed with immunoSEQ multiplex PCR; in TCRdb, only in-frame clones are kept and a portion is missing. The data contain 150,000 to 200,000 clones, around nine tenths of them singletons. The sample was blood. All receptors derive from a woman in her thirties in good health.

CDR3 bases: TGTGCCAGCAAACTGGACAGGAGAGGACCCAATGAGCAGTTCTTC. This codes for CASKLDRRGPNEQFF. The J gene is TRBJ2-1, the V gene TRBV7-9; 7 nucleotides match TRBD1. The CDR3 is made up of 15 amino acids. V dropped 7 bases and J dropped 6; count of bases not matched to a gene: 12. The germline V gene encodes CDR1 SEHNR and CDR2 FQNEAQ (reference sequence).

The chain recombines TRBV11-1 with TRBJ2-5; a possible D gene is TRBD1 (5 bases). This CDR3 has 13 amino acids. The V gene's germline CDR1 is SGHAT and CDR2 FQDESV (reference sequence). Trimming removed 5 bases at V and 3 bases at J, with 10 bases between. For the CDR3, the DNA is TGTGCCAGCAGCCAAGCAGGGAAAGAGACCCAGTACTTC. Its protein is CASSQAGKETQYF.

The chain couples TRBV5-1 to TRBJ2-2; 11 nucleotides agree with TRBD2. The CDR3 extends over 15 amino acids. Germline V gives CDR1 SGHRS, CDR2 YFSETQ. V was pared by 6 bases and J by 1 base, with 2 bases of the junction left unmatched. The DNA for the CDR3 is TGCGCCAGCAAGGGACTAGCGGTGAACACCGGGGAGCTGTTTTTT. Amino acids: CASKGLAVNTGELFF.

This clone was recorded once. The chain combines TRBV5-4 with TRBJ1-1; D is unresolved. CDR3 length: 13 residues. CDR1 is SGHNT and CDR2 is YYREEE in the germline V gene (reference sequence). Between the trimmed V and J ends, which lost 0 bases and 3 bases, there was a span of 6 bases. The CDR3 region has the DNA TGTGCCAGCAGCTTGGGGGCCGACACTGAAGCTTTCTTT. This sequence encodes CASSLGADTEAFF.

This chain uses TRBV28 with TRBJ1-5; 7 bases align to TRBD1. The CDR3 length is 14 residues. V shed 6 bases and J 5 bases; nucleotides not matched to a gene: 7. Germline V gene sequence: CDR1 MDHEN, CDR2 SYDVKM. The CDR3 coding sequence is TGTGCCAGCAGGTATCAGGGGGTGGATCAGCCCCAGCATTTT. This gives the protein CASRYQGVDQPQHF.

This clone has a single count. The gene calls are TRBV23-1 and TRBJ1-4; no firm D call. TRBV23-1 counts as an open reading frame of uncertain function. Trimming removed 4 bases at V and 0 bases at J, with 15 bases between. This CDR3 comprises 17 residues. As DNA, the CDR3 is TGCGCCAGCAGTCTCGTCAGCGGTTTTGCAACTAATGAAAAACTGTTTTTT. Amino acid sequence: CASSLVSGFATNEKLFF.

The chain couples TRBV28 to TRBJ1-1; TRBD1 agrees at 10 bases. Germline V lookup: CDR1 MDHEN, CDR2 SYDVKM. The CDR3 runs 15 residues. The V gene end was trimmed by 3 bases and the J gene end by 6 bases; junction bases not matched to a gene: 7. The CDR3 region has the DNA TGTGCCAGCAGTTTTGCGGGGACAGGGGTTGCTGAAGCTTTCTTT. This sequence encodes CASSFAGTGVAEAFF.

The chain links TRBV19 to TRBJ2-5; TRBD2 agrees at 9 bases. The CDR3 has 15 residues. CDR1 is LNHDA, CDR2 SQIVND, per germline (reference sequence). Germline trimming cut 6 bases from V and 3 bases from J; bases unmatched to any gene: 8. The CDR3 is CASRKKAGGEETQYF. In DNA, the CDR3 is TGTGCCAGTAGGAAAAAAGCGGGGGGCGAAGAGACCCAGTACTTC. The whole variable domain, filled in from reference TRBV19 and TRBJ2-5, reads DGGITQSPKYLFRKEGQNVTLSCEQNLNHDAMYWYRQDPGQGLRLIYYSQIVNDFQKGDIAEGYSVSREKKESFPLTVTSAQKNPTAFYLCASRKKAGGEETQYFGPGTRLLVL.

The gene calls are TRBV3-1 (or the pseudogene TRBV3-2) and TRBJ1-5, with 7 bases identical to TRBD1. With V trimmed by 4 bases and J by 6 bases, 6 bases remained unmatched. Germline CDR1 is LGHDT and CDR2 is YNNKEL (reference sequence). CDR3 length: 14 amino acids. The CDR3: CASSRDRDIQPQHF. CDR3 in DNA: TGTGCCAGCAGCCGAGACAGGGATATTCAGCCCCAGCATTTT.

The chain uses TRBV9 and TRBJ2-1; the match to TRBD2 covers 10 bases. Germline lookup yields CDR1 SGDLS and CDR2 YYNGEE. This CDR3 has 14 residues. Trimming cost V 4 bases and J 7 bases; bases outside gene matches: 5. The CDR3 coding sequence is TGTGCCAGCAGCCCCAAGCGGGGGGGTAATGAGCAGTTCTTC. The encoded protein is CASSPKRGGNEQFF.